The 25 T cell receptor beta chains below come from one sample, sequenced in a study of CXCR3-negative and CXCR3-positive naive CD8 T cells (dated by TCRdb to the late 2010s). Instrument used: NextSeq 550. The Human TCR Profiling Kit (MiLaboratory) was used to make UMI-labeled 5' RACE TRB cDNA libraries. Through TCRdb reprocessing, the reads give one entry per CDR3 protein sequence; DNA is omitted. The sample's table lists a count of about 140,000 distinct CDR3 sequences. The leading ten clones occupy 0.41% of the sample. No antigen is known for these receptors. What the work shows at the level of the full study, not this receptor alone: Compared with CXCR3-negative naive cells, CXCR3-positive naive cells had TRB CDR3s with higher hydrophobicity (lower Kidera factor 4), lower energy, and higher strength and volume indices.

Sequenced: naive CXCR3+ CD8+ T cells from blood. The sample's cell subset or site label, decoded: CD45RO-CCR7+CD27+CD95- naive CD8+ T cells expressing CXCR3 (TNR3+). Receptor source: a human donor in good health. Some clones in this sample may be carry-over from other donors' samples.

The J gene is TRBJ1-1, the V gene TRBV4-1. Germline CDR1 and CDR2: MGHRA and YSYEKL. The CDR3 runs 12 residues. The CDR3 sequence: CASSLSSREAFF.

The J gene is TRBJ2-3, the V gene TRBV11-1; as DNA is missing, the TRBD2 call by TCRdb cannot be tested. This CDR3 is built from 17 residues. Germline CDR1 reads SGHAT; CDR2 reads FQDESV (reference sequence). CDR3 loop: CASSLLLAGVSADTQYF. Filled out from reference TRBV11-1 and TRBJ2-3, the complete variable domain reads EAEVAQSPRYKITEKSQAVAFWCDPISGHATLYWYRQILGQGPELLVQFQDESVVDDSQLPKDRFSAERLKGVDSTLKIQPAELGDSAMYLCASSLLLAGVSADTQYFGPGTRLTVL.

The V gene is TRBV3-1, the J gene TRBJ2-1. This CDR3 is 15 amino acids long. The germline gives CDR1 LGHDT, CDR2 YNNKEL (reference sequence). CDR3 region: CASSLIESSYNEQFF.

The chain uses TRBV12-3 or TRBV12-4 and TRBJ2-2. CDR3 length equals 16 residues. CDR3 sequence: CASSLFESANTGELFF.

The V call is TRBV7-9, the J call TRBJ1-1; absent DNA, TCRdb's TRBD1 call cannot be checked. Germline V gene lookup returns CDR1 SEHNR and CDR2 FQNEAQ (reference sequence). CDR3 length equals 18 residues. The CDR3 is CASSFYPGIQFGDTEAFF.

The chain has TRBV7-2 and TRBJ2-1; the D call from TCRdb, TRBD2, cannot be confirmed without DNA. Germline V gene data show CDR1 as SGHTA and CDR2 as FQGNSA. This CDR3 has 14 residues. The CDR3 spells CASSLLDPREGQFF.

The chain is built from TRBV20-1 and TRBJ2-7. Germline V CDR1 and CDR2: DFQATT, SNEGSKA (reference sequence). The CDR3 is 13 residues long. This chain's CDR3 is CSAGTENSYEQYF.

The chain links TRBV25-1 to TRBJ2-5; TCRdb's D call, TRBD1, is unchecked because there is no DNA. Germline loops: CDR1 MGHDK, CDR2 SYGVNS. The CDR3 length is 17 residues. The CDR3 region is CASLGGSNKGVGETQYF.

The V and J genes are TRBV15 and TRBJ2-2; lacking DNA, the TRBD1 call made by TCRdb goes unchecked. This CDR3 has 13 amino acids. CDR1 is LNHNV and CDR2 is YYDKDF in the germline V gene (reference sequence). The CDR3 sequence is CATSPGGTGELFF.

The gene calls are TRBV25-1 and TRBJ2-7; the D call from TCRdb, TRBD2, cannot be confirmed without DNA. From germline, CDR1 is MGHDK and CDR2 SYGVNS. The CDR3 spans 11 residues. The CDR3 sequence is CASLAGFQQYF.

This chain links TRBV5-5 with TRBJ2-1; TCRdb reports TRBD2, a call that lacks DNA to check it against. Germline V gene data show CDR1 as SGHKS and CDR2 as YYEKEE (reference sequence). This CDR3 region has 16 residues. This CDR3 is CASSSTGASSYNEQFF.

The rearrangement joins TRBV29-1 to TRBJ2-1. This CDR3 has 12 amino acids. Per germline, CDR1 SQVTM and CDR2 ANQGSEA. CDR3 sequence reads: CSVDGLDNEQFF.

The chain recombines TRBV11-2 with TRBJ2-3; with no DNA, the TCRdb D assignment of TRBD1 cannot be verified. There are 17 residues in the CDR3. Germline lookup yields CDR1 SGHAT and CDR2 FQNNGV. The CDR3 loop reads CASRSIGVREGGDTQYF.

The chain carries TRBV29-1 and TRBJ2-5; TCRdb's assignment of TRBD1 cannot be checked, as there is no DNA. CDR3 size: 12 residues. Germline CDR1 is SQVTM and CDR2 is ANQGSEA. The CDR3 reads CSAQGYQETQYF. Looking up the rest from reference TRBV29-1 and TRBJ2-5 gives the full variable domain: SAVISQKPSRDICQRGTSLTIQCQVDSQVTMMFWYRQQPGQSLTLIATANQGSEATYESGFVIDKFPISRPNLTFSTLTVSNMSPEDSSIYLCSAQGYQETQYFGPGTRLLVL.

This chain uses TRBV6-1 with TRBJ1-1; TCRdb lists TRBD1, though no DNA is available to test this call. The CDR3 totals 15 residues. CDR1 and CDR2 (germline): MNHNS, SASEGT. CDR3 protein: CASSELTGMNTEAFF.

J is TRBJ2-1 and V is TRBV12-3 or TRBV12-4; without DNA, the TCRdb call of TRBD1 cannot be checked. This CDR3 has 16 amino acids. The CDR3 here is CASSLSDREPYNEQFF.

V gene TRBV20-1 combines with J gene TRBJ2-1; TCRdb calls TRBD2, which cannot be checked without DNA. The CDR3 sequence is 14 residues long. CDR1 and CDR2 from the germline V gene are DFQATT and SNEGSKA (reference sequence). The CDR3 region is CSARAGPVGNEQFF.

The rearrangement joins TRBV29-1 to TRBJ2-1; TCRdb outputs TRBD2, but without DNA this stays unchecked. The CDR3 contains 18 residues. Germline V gene lookup returns CDR1 SQVTM and CDR2 ANQGSEA. The CDR3 region is CSVGGLAGGEATYNEQFF.

The rearrangement joins TRBV28 to TRBJ2-1; absent DNA, TCRdb's TRBD2 call cannot be checked. Germline V gene lookup returns CDR1 MDHEN and CDR2 SYDVKM. CDR3 length equals 15 residues. The CDR3 here is CASSPILSGSPYEPF.

The chain combines TRBV13 with TRBJ1-2; the D gene TCRdb calls, TRBD1, cannot be checked with no DNA. Germline CDR1 reads PRHDT; CDR2 reads FYEKMQ (reference sequence). This CDR3 has 15 amino acids. The CDR3 reads CASSLVRGAPYGYTF.

The chain uses TRBV7-9 and TRBJ1-1; TCRdb outputs TRBD1, but without DNA this stays unchecked. This CDR3 is 14 amino acids long. Germline V gene data show CDR1 as SEHNR and CDR2 as FQNEAQ (reference sequence). CDR3 amino acids: CASSASDRGTEAFF.

The chain couples TRBV7-9 to TRBJ1-5; TCRdb names TRBD1, which stays unverified in the absence of DNA. CDR1 SEHNR and CDR2 FQNEAQ come from the germline V gene (reference sequence). The CDR3 has 15 residues. The CDR3 loop reads CASSPGQGQDQPQHF.

The chain uses TRBV3-1 and TRBJ2-1; the TCRdb D gene call, TRBD2, has no DNA to confirm it. Germline-derived CDR1 and CDR2 are LGHDT and YNNKEL (reference sequence). The CDR3 length is 15 residues. The CDR3: CASSVLEGPGYEQFF.

The V gene is TRBV5-4, the J gene TRBJ2-3; TCRdb's D gene call, TRBD2, goes unchecked for lack of DNA. The CDR3 runs to 17 residues. Germline-derived CDR1 and CDR2 are SGHNT and YYREEE (reference sequence). This CDR3 is CASSPTGTSFGTDTQYF.

This sequence joins TRBV12-3 or TRBV12-4 and TRBJ2-4; checking the TCRdb D call of TRBD2 is not possible without DNA. CDR3 length equals 13 residues. CDR3 sequence: CASSFGGGNIQYF.